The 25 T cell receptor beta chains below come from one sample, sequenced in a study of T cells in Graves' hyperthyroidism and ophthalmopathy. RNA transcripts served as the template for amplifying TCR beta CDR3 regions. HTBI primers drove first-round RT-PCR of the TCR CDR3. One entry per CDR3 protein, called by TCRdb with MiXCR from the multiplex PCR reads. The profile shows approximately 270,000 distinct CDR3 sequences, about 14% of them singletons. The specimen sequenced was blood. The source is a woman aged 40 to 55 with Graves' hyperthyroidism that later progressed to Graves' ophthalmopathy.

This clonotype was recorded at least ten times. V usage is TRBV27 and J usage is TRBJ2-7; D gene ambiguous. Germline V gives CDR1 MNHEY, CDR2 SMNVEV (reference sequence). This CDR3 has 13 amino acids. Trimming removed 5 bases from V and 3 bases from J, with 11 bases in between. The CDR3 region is CASSARGSYEQYF. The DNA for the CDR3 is TGTGCCAGCAGTGCGCGAGGTAGCTACGAGCAGTACTTC.

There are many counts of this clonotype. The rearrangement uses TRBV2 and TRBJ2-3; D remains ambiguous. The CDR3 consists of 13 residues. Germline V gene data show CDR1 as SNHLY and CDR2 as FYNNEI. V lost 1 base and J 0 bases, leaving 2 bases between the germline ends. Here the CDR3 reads CASSEDSTDTQYF. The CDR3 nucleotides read TGTGCCAGCAGTGAAGACAGCACAGATACGCAGTATTTT. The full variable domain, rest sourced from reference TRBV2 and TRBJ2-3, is EPEVTQTPSHQVTQMGQEVILRCVPISNHLYFYWYRQILGQKVEFLVSFYNNEISEKSEIFDDQFSVERPDGSNFTLKIRSTKLEDSAMYFCASSEDSTDTQYFGPGTRLTVL.

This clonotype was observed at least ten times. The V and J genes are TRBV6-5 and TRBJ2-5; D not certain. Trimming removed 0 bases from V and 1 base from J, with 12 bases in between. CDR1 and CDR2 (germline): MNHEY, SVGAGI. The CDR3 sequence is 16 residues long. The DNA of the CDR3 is TGTGCCAGCAGTTACTCCCTAGGGCGGATCCAAGAGACCCAGTACTTC. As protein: CASSYSLGRIQETQYF.

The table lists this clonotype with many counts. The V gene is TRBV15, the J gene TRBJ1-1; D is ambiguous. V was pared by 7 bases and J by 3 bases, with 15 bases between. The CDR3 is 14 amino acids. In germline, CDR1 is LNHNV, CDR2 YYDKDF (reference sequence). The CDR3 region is CATTRTGWDTEAFF. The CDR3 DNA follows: TGTGCCACCACCAGGACGGGGTGGGACACTGAAGCTTTCTTT.

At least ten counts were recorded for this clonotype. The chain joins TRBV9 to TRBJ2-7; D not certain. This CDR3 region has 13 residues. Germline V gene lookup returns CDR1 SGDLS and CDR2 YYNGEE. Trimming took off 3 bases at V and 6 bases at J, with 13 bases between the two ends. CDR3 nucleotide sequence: TGTGCCAGCAGCGCCCAAGGAAGGACCGAGCAGTACTTC. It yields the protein CASSAQGRTEQYF.

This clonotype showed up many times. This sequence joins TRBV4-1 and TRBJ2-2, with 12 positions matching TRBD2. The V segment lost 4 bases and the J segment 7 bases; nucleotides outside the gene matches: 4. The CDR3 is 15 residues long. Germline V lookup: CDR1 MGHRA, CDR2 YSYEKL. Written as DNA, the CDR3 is TGCGCCAGCAGCCTTGGACTAGCGGGATTCGGGGAGCTGTTTTTT. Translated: CASSLGLAGFGELFF.

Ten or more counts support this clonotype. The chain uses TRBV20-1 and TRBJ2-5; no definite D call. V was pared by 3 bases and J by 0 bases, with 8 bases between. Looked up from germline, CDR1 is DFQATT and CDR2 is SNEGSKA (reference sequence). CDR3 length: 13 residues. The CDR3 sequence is CSASAGHQETQYF. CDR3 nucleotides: TGCAGTGCTAGCGCCGGACACCAAGAGACCCAGTACTTC.

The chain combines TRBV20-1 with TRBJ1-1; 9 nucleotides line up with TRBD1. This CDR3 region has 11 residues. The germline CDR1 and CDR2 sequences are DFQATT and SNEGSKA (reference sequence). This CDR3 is CVWDRETEAFF. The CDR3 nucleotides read TGCGTCTGGGACAGGGAAACTGAAGCTTTCTTT.

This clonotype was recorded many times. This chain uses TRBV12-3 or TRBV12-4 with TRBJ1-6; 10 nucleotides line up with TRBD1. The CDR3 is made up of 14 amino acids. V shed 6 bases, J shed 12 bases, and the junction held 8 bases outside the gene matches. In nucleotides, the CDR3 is TGTGCCAGCAGACGGACAGGGGGTGAAATACCCCTCCACTTT. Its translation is CASRRTGGEIPLHF.

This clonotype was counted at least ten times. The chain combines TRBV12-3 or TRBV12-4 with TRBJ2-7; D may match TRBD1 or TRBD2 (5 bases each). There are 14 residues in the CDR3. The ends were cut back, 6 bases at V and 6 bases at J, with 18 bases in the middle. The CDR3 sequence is CASSLYRQAGEQYF. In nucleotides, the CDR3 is TGTGCCAGCAGCCTCTACAGGCAGGCGGGCGAGCAGTACTTC.

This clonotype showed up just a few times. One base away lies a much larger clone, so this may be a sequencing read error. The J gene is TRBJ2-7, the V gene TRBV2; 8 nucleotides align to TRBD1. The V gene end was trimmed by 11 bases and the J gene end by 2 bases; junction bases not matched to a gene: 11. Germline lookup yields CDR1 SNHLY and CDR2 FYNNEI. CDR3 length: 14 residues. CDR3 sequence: CAGRGRDRTYEQYF. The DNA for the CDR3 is TGTGCCGGCCGGGGGCGGGACAGGACCTACGAGCAGTACTTC.

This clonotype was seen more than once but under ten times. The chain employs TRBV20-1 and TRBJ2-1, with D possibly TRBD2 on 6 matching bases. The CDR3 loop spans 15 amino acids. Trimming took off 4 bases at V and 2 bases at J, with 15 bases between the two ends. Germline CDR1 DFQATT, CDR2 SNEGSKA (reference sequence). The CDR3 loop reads CSAMGGGTPYNEQFF. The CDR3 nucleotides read TGCAGTGCTATGGGAGGCGGGACCCCCTACAATGAGCAGTTCTTC.

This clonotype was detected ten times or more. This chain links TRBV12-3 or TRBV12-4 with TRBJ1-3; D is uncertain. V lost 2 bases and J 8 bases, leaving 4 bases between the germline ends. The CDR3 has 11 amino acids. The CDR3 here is CASSLRDTIYF. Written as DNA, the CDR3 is TGTGCCAGCAGTTTAAGAGACACCATATATTTT.

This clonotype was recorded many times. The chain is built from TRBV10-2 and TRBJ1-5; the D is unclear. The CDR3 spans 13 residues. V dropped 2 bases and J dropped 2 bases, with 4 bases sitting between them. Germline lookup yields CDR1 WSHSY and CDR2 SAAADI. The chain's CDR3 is CASSEMGNQPQHF. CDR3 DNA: TGCGCCAGCAGTGAGATGGGCAATCAGCCCCAGCATTTT.

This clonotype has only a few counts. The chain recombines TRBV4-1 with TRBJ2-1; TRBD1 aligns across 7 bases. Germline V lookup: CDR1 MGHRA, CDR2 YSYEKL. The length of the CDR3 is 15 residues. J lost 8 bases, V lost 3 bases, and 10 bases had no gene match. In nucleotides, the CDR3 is TGCGCCAGCAGCCATCACCCGACAGGGCTGGATGAGCAGTTCTTC. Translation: CASSHHPTGLDEQFF.

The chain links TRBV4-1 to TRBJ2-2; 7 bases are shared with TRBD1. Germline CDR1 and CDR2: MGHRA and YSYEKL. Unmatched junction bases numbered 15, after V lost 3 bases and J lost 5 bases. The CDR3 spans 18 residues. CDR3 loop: CASSHQKGQRERTGELFF. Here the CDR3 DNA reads TGCGCCAGCAGCCACCAAAAGGGACAGAGGGAAAGGACCGGGGAGCTGTTTTTT.

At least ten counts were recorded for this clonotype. The CDR3 region is CASSDRAGEAFF. The CDR3 DNA is TGTGCCAGCAGTGACCGGGCGGGTGAAGCTTTCTTT. The chain couples TRBV27 to TRBJ1-1; D is undetermined. This CDR3 spans 12 amino acids. The germline V gene has CDR1 MNHEY and CDR2 SMNVEV (reference sequence). The germline V and J ends were trimmed by 5 bases and 7 bases, with 11 bases remaining between them.

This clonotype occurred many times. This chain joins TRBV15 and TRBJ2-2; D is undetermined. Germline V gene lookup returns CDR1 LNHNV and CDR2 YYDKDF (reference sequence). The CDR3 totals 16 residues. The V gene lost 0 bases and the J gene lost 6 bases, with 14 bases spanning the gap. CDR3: CATSRDLGMWAGELFF. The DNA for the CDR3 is TGTGCCACCAGCAGAGATTTGGGGATGTGGGCCGGGGAGCTGTTTTTT.

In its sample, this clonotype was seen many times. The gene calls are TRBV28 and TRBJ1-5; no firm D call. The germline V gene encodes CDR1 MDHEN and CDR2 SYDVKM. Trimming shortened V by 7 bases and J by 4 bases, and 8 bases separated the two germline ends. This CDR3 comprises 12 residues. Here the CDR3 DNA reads TGTGCCAGCACCCGCCCTAATCAGCCCCAGCATTTT. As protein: CASTRPNQPQHF.

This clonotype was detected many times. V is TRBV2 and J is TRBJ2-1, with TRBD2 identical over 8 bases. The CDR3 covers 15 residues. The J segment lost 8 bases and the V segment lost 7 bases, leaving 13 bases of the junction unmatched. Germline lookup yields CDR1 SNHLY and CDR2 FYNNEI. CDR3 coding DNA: TGTGCCAGCAACGGGGAGCCGGGAGGGGAGGATGAGCAGTTCTTC. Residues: CASNGEPGGEDEQFF.

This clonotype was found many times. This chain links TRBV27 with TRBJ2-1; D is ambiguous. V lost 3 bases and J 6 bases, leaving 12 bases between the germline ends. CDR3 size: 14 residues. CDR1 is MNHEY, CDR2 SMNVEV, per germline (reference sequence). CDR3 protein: CASSFWTSPNEQFF. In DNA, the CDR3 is TGTGCCAGCAGTTTCTGGACCTCCCCCAATGAGCAGTTCTTC.

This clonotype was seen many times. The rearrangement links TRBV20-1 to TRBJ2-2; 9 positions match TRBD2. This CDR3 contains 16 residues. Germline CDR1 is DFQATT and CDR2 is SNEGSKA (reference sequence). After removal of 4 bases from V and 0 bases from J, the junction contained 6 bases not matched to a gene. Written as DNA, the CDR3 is TGCAGTGCTACCCGGCTAGCGGGGACGAACACCGGGGAGCTGTTTTTT. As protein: CSATRLAGTNTGELFF.

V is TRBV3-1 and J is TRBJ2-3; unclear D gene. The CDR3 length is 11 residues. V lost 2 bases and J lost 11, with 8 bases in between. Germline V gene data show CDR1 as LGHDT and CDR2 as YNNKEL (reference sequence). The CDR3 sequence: CASSQRSLQYF. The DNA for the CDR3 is TGTGCCAGCAGCCAACGGAGTTTGCAGTATTTT.

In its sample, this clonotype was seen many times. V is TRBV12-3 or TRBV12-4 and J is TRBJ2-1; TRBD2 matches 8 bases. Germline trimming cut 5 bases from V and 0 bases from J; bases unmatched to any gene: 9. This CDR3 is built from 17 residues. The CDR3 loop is CASSEGLALFSYNEQFF. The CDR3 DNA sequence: TGTGCCAGCAGTGAAGGACTAGCCCTTTTCTCCTACAATGAGCAGTTCTTC.

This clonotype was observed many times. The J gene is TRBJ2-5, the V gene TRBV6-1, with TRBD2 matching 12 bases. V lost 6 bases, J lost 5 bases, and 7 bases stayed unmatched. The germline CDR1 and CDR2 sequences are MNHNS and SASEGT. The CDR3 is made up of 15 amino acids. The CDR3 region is CASSQGLAGGETQYF. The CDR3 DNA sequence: TGTGCCAGCAGCCAGGGTCTAGCGGGAGGGGAGACCCAGTACTTC.